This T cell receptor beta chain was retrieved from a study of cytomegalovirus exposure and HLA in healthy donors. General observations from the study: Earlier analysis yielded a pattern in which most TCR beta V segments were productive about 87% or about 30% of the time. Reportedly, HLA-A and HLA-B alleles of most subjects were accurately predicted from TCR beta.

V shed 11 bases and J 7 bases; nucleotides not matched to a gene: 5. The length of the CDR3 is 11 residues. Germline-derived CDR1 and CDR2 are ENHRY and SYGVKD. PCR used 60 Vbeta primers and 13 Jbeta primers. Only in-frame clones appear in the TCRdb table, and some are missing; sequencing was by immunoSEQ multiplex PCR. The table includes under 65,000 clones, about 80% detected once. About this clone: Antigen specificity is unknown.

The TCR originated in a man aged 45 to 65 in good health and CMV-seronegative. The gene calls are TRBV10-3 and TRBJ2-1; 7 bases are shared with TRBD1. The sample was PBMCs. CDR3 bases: TGTGCCGCACAGGGGAAGAATGAGCAGTTCTTC. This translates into CAAQGKNEQFF.